Following are 14 T cell receptor beta chains from one sample sequenced in a study of T-cell memory formation after mild COVID-19. TCRdb called the 5' RACE reads again in MiXCR, with one record for every CDR3 protein. The sample lists about 340,000 distinct CDR3 sequences; about 16% were seen once. What was sequenced was PBMCs or a T cell subset sorted from them (not recorded which). The receptors were sampled from a man aged 18 to 30 who had mild COVID-19 (a few samples of this study predate the infection). Cell type and time point are not known.

CDR3: CASSYGGTDTDTQYF. CDR3 nucleotide sequence: TGTGCCAGCAGTTACGGTGGGACGGATACAGATACGCAGTATTTT. This chain uses TRBV6-2 or TRBV6-3 with TRBJ2-3; D possibly matches TRBD1 or TRBD2 (5 bases each). Deletions cut 2 bases from V and 3 bases from J, with 12 bases between. Germline CDR1 MNHEY, CDR2 SVGEGT. There are 15 residues in the CDR3.

This clonotype was seen only a few times. The V call is TRBV7-6, the J call TRBJ2-5; D is undetermined. CDR3 length: 10 amino acids. Germline assignment: CDR1 SGHVS and CDR2 FNYEAQ. Trimming removed 7 bases from V and 5 bases from J, with 5 bases in between. The CDR3 DNA sequence: TGTGCCAGCAAGGGTGAGACCCAGTACTTC. This translates into CASKGETQYF. Variable domain in full (rest from reference TRBV7-6 and TRBJ2-5): GAGVSQSPRYKVTKRGQDVALRCDPISGHVSLYWYRQALGQGPEFLTYFNYEAQQDKSGLPNDRFSAERPEGSISTLTIQRTEQRDSAMYRCASKGETQYFGPGTRLLVL.

The chain combines TRBV18 with TRBJ2-7; TRBD1 is a possible D gene (6 bases). Germline CDR1 reads KGHSH; CDR2 reads LQKENI. Deletions cut 3 bases from V and 6 bases from J, with 15 bases between. CDR3 size: 14 residues. Here the CDR3 reads CASSPGQKGAEQYV. As DNA, the CDR3 is TGTGCCAGCTCACCTGGACAGAAAGGGGCCGAGCAGTACGTC.

This clonotype showed up just a few times. The J gene is TRBJ2-4, the V gene TRBV7-2; TRBD1 aligns across 9 bases. Germline V CDR1 and CDR2: SGHTA, FQGNSA. This CDR3 contains 14 residues. Germline trimming cut 2 bases from V and 9 bases from J; bases unmatched to any gene: 5. The CDR3 reads CASSLIKTGGIQYF. The DNA for the CDR3 is TGTGCCAGCAGCTTAATTAAGACAGGGGGCATTCAGTACTTC.

This clonotype came up once. The rearrangement uses TRBV6-5 and TRBJ2-2; tentative D call: TRBD2 (5 bases). CDR3 length: 17 residues. Germline assignment: CDR1 MNHEY and CDR2 SVGAGI. Trimming took 0 bases from V and 0 from J, leaving 11 bases between them. The chain's CDR3 is CASSYSGSGSNTGELFF. DNA of the CDR3: TGTGCCAGCAGTTACTCGGGAAGCGGTTCGAACACCGGGGAGCTGTTTTTT.

At least ten counts were recorded for this clonotype. The chain recombines TRBV12-3 or TRBV12-4 with TRBJ2-7; D might be TRBD1 or TRBD2, each matching 5 bases. V gave up 4 bases and J gave up 2 bases, with 9 bases separating them. CDR3 length: 13 amino acids. CDR3 DNA sequence: TGTGCCAGCAGTTATAGGGGAGCCTACGAGCAGTACGTC. Translation gives CASSYRGAYEQYV.

This clonotype was seen repeatedly, ten times or more. The gene calls are TRBV11-2 and TRBJ2-3; possibly TRBD2 for D (6 bases). Germline-derived CDR1 and CDR2 are SGHAT and FQNNGV. This CDR3 comprises 16 residues. V was clipped by 1 base and J by 2 bases, with 13 bases between them. CDR3: CASSLGTSRDTDTQYF. In DNA form, the CDR3 reads TGTGCCAGCAGCTTAGGCACTAGCCGAGACACAGATACGCAGTATTTT.

This clonotype was detected only a few times. This chain joins TRBV5-5 and TRBJ2-7; no firm D call. V lost 0 bases and J lost 2, with 15 bases in between. The CDR3 length is 16 residues. From germline, CDR1 is SGHKS and CDR2 YYEKEE (reference sequence). CDR3 sequence reads: CASSLEQITTAYEQYV. The CDR3 nucleotides are TGTGCCAGCAGCTTGGAACAGATCACCACAGCCTACGAGCAGTACGTC.

This clonotype was seen more than once but under ten times. The chain links TRBV7-6 to TRBJ2-2, with D perhaps assigned TRBD1 or TRBD2 (5 bases each). With 4 bases removed from V and 3 bases from J, the gap between germline ends came to 9 bases. Germline V gives CDR1 SGHVS, CDR2 FNYEAQ. This CDR3 comprises 14 residues. Written as DNA, the CDR3 is TGTGCCAGCAGCTACCTGGGGGACACCGGGGAGCTGTTTTTT. It specifies CASSYLGDTGELFF. The whole variable domain, filled in from reference TRBV7-6 and TRBJ2-2, reads GAGVSQSPRYKVTKRGQDVALRCDPISGHVSLYWYRQALGQGPEFLTYFNYEAQQDKSGLPNDRFSAERPEGSISTLTIQRTEQRDSAMYRCASSYLGDTGELFFGEGSRLTVL.

The gene calls are TRBV7-2 and TRBJ2-7; D possibly corresponds to TRBD1 (5 bases). The V gene's germline CDR1 is SGHTA and CDR2 FQGNSA. V lost 3 bases, J lost 4 bases, and 10 bases lay in between. This CDR3 spans 13 amino acids. The CDR3 is CASSLHQGYEQYV. CDR3 DNA sequence: TGTGCCAGCAGCTTGCACCAGGGTTACGAGCAGTACGTC.

This chain connects TRBV20-1 to TRBJ1-2, with 9 bases that match TRBD1. From germline, CDR1 is DFQATT and CDR2 SNEGSKA (reference sequence). The CDR3 has 13 amino acids. V was pared by 4 bases and J by 5 bases, with 5 bases of the junction left unmatched. Here the CDR3 reads CSATPGTGYGYTF. The CDR3, as DNA: TGCAGTGCTACTCCCGGGACAGGGTATGGCTACACCTTC.

The J gene is TRBJ1-2, the V gene TRBV9; TRBD1 agrees at 7 bases. Germline CDR1 SGDLS, CDR2 YYNGEE. Trimming took 0 bases from V and 10 from J; bases not matched to a gene: 3. CDR3 length: 12 residues. CDR3 in DNA: TGTGCCAGCAGCGTAGCTAGGGGGCTCTACACCTTC. Translating it yields CASSVARGLYTF.

The chain couples TRBV9 to TRBJ2-1; TRBD1 aligns across 8 bases. CDR1 SGDLS and CDR2 YYNGEE come from the germline V gene. The trim removed 0 bases at V and 8 bases at J, leaving 7 bases unmatched. The CDR3 covers 15 residues. The CDR3: CASSVAGQGVDEQFF. The DNA of the CDR3 is TGTGCCAGCAGCGTAGCTGGACAGGGCGTCGATGAGCAGTTCTTC. Combining the CDR3 with reference TRBV9 and TRBJ2-1 gives the whole variable domain DSGVTQTPKHLITATGQRVTLRCSPRSGDLSVYWYQQSLDQGLQFLIQYYNGEERAKGNILERFSAQQFPDLHSELNLSSLELGDSALYFCASSVAGQGVDEQFFGPGTRLTVL.

Many counts were recorded for this clonotype. The J gene is TRBJ2-1, the V gene TRBV4-3, with 8 nucleotides matching TRBD2. Germline V lookup: CDR1 LGHNA, CDR2 YSLEER. V was clipped by 0 bases and J by 7 bases; unmatched bases: 14. The CDR3 covers 18 residues. DNA for the CDR3: TGCGCCAGCAGCCAAGATAGTTCACGGGGACTAGGCCATAATGAGCAGTTCTTC. Amino acid sequence: CASSQDSSRGLGHNEQFF.